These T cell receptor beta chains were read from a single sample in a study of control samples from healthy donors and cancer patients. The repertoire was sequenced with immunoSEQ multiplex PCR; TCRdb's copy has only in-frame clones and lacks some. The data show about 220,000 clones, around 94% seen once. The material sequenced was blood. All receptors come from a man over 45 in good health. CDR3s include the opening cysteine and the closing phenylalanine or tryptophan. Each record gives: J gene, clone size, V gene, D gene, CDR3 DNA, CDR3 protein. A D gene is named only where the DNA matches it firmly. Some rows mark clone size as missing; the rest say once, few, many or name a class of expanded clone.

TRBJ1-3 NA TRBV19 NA TGTGCCAGTAGTATGCCCGGGCACGACTCTGGAAACACCATATATTTT CASSMPGHDSGNTIYF
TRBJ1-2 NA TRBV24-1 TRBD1 TGTGCCACCAGTGACTCCAGGACAGGGCAGAGGGGCTACACCTTC CATSDSRTGQRGYTF
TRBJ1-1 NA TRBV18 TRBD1 TGTGCCAGCTCATCCAACCTGGGACAGGGAGGCACTGAAGCTTTCTTT CASSSNLGQGGTEAFF
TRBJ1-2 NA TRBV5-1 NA TGCGCCAGCAGCTTGGCTGGAACAGCTTATGGCTACACCTTC CASSLAGTAYGYTF
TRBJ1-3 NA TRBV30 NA TGTGCCTGGGTCAGGGGCTCTGGAAACACCATATATTTT CAWVRGSGNTIYF
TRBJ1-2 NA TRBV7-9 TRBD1 TGTGCCAGCAGCCCCCCGGACAGGGTTAAGGGCTACACCTTC CASSPPDRVKGYTF
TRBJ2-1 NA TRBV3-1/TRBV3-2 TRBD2 TGTGCCAGCAGCCGGACTAGCGGGGGCTACAATGAGCAGTTCTTC CASSRTSGGYNEQFF
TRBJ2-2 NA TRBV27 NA TGTGCCAGCAGTTTCTGGACGGCGAACACCGGGGAGCTGTTTTTT CASSFWTANTGELFF
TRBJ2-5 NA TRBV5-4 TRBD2 TGTGCCAGCAGCTGGGCGGGGGACCAAGAGACCCAGTACTTC CASSWAGDQETQYF
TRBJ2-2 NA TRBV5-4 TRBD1 TGTGCCAGCAGCTTGGAAGGGGGCGCGAACACCGGGGAGCTGTTTTTT CASSLEGGANTGELFF
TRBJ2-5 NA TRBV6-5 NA TGTGCCAGCGGACAAGAGACCCAGTACTTC CASGQETQYF
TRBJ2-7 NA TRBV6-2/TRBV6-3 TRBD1 TGTGCCAGCAGCTTACAGGGGGGCCCATACGAGCAGTACTTC CASSLQGGPYEQYF
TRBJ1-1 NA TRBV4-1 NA TGCGCCAGCAGCCTAGTAGAGGTCGGGTCTGAAGCTTTCTTT CASSLVEVGSEAFF
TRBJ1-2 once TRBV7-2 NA TGTGCCAGCAGCTTAATGTCGGAGGGGGGCTACACCTTC CASSLMSEGGYTF
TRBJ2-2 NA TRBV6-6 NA TGTGCCAGCACCCAAGGGGTGGGAACAGGGAAGCTGTTTTTT CASTQGVGTGKLFF
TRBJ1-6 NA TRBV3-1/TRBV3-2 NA TGTGCCAGCAGGAGGGGGGGATCTAATTCACCCCTCCACTTT CASRRGGSNSPLHF
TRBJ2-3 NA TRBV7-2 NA TGTGCCAGCAGCTTAGTTGGGACAGATACGCAGTATTTT CASSLVGTDTQYF